Listed below are T cell receptor beta chains from one sample, sequenced in a study of cytomegalovirus exposure and HLA in healthy donors. Assay: immunoSEQ multiplex PCR; the TCRdb copy retains only in-frame clones and omits some. The table includes 150,000 to 200,000 clones, roughly four fifths detected once. Sequencing was done on a sample of PBMCs. The receptors originated from a man aged 50 or older in good health and CMV-seropositive. Both conserved end residues are trimmed from each CDR3.

j_call | v_call | cdr3_aa
TRBJ2-3 | TRBV5-4 | ASSLDRASTDTQY
TRBJ2-3 | TRBV9 | ASSVSLDTQY
TRBJ1-2 | TRBV16 | ASSQSGQAYSYGYT
TRBJ2-1 | TRBV6-4 | ASAFQREEKVADEQF
TRBJ1-6 | TRBV7-2 | ASSWGDRVGNSPLH
TRBJ2-5 | TRBV6-1 | ASNLLADLGTQY
TRBJ1-1 | TRBV28 | ASRIQGNTEAF
TRBJ2-4 | TRBV7-2 | ASSLQGLRAKNIQY
TRBJ2-2 | TRBV30 | AWSASTGGAVLF
TRBJ1-1 | TRBV5-5 | ASTPNVILNTEAF
TRBJ1-4 | TRBV5-6 | ASSLQGAANEKLF
TRBJ1-1 | TRBV5-1 | ASSSAGMNTEAF
TRBJ2-2 | TRBV2 | ASTVESGNTGELF
TRBJ2-1 | TRBV7-3 | ASSLGEYGKQF
TRBJ2-7 | TRBV5-1 | ASSDRGGAGYEQY
TRBJ2-3 | TRBV5-5 | ASSSDRPSTDTQY
TRBJ2-7 | TRBV5-1 | ASTGTSGYEQY
TRBJ1-5 | TRBV5-1 | ASSPGGGSNQPQH
TRBJ2-3 | TRBV6-4 | ASSDIAGATDTQY
TRBJ2-1 | TRBV6-4 | ASSSGRGYSYNEQF
TRBJ2-7 | TRBV5-1 | ASSEAGTSTKDEQY
TRBJ1-5 | TRBV15 | ATSRDLESNQPQH
TRBJ2-2 | TRBV6-5 | ASSYELVNTGELF
TRBJ2-3 | TRBV11-2 | ASSLGVVGGETDTQY
TRBJ2-3 | TRBV5-4 | ASSLGPTAETSTDTQY
TRBJ1-1 | TRBV19 | ASSISLRRANTEAF
TRBJ2-2 | TRBV7-2 | ASSPISALAGGLGGELF
TRBJ2-2 | TRBV9 | ASSVRREGHGELF
TRBJ2-3 | TRBV28 | ASGTSATDTQY
TRBJ1-1 | TRBV5-1 | ASSPDRGRVYGAF
TRBJ2-6 | TRBV10-3 | AVSGANVLT
TRBJ1-6 | TRBV6-6 | ATAGGVGSPLH
TRBJ2-1 | TRBV6-1 | ATVQGPYNEQF
TRBJ2-3 | TRBV28 | ASSLGTSGVTDTQY
TRBJ1-6 | TRBV13 | ASSLFGGNSPLH
TRBJ1-2 | TRBV25-1 | ASVGTAEGGYGYT
TRBJ2-5 | TRBV10-2 | ASSAPGQSGETQY
TRBJ2-7 | TRBV27 | ASSFTGTSAYEQY
TRBJ2-2 | TRBV4-1 | ASSPNLAAGELF
TRBJ2-1 | TRBV5-1 | ASSWDRGTNEQF
TRBJ2-7 | TRBV11-3 | ASSYGSSGSYEQY
TRBJ2-7 | TRBV28 | ASSLWAGASSYEQY
TRBJ2-1 | TRBV14 | ASSQYKSQF
TRBJ2-5 | TRBV28 | ASSGRAVGMSQY
TRBJ1-5 | TRBV19 | ASSRGASNQPQH
TRBJ2-7 | TRBV10-3 | AISGGTGGFYEQY
NA | TRBV6-6 | ATRGSGGSVYEQY
TRBJ2-5 | TRBV28 | ATSPMWSSGETQY
TRBJ2-3 | TRBV30 | AWRRGQSGTQY
TRBJ1-6 | TRBV25-1 | ASSAGTGGNSPLH
TRBJ2-5 | TRBV19 | ASSIPKGVGGEETQY
TRBJ2-1 | TRBV10-3 | ASGGVYEQF
TRBJ1-2 | TRBV19 | ATKRGDTGNYGYT
TRBJ2-1 | TRBV4-1 | ASSQAASGGDEQF
TRBJ2-2 | TRBV9 | ASSDHKDRQNTGELF